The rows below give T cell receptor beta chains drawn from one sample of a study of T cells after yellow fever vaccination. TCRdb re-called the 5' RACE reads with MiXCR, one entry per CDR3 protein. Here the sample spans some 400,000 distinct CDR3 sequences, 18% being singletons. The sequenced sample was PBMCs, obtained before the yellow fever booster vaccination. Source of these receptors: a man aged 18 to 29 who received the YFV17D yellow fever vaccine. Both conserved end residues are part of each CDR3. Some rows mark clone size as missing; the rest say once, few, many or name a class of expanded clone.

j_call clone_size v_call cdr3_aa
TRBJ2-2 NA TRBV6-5 CASSYGGTGGPRTGELFF
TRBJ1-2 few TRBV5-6 CASSLAGNLGYTF
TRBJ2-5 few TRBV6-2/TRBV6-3 CASHGGETETQYF
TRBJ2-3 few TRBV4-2 CASSLRGGGGSTDTQYF
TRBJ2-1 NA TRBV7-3 CASSLGSGGSNEQFF
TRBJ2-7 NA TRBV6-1 CASSEGTGRIFSEQYF
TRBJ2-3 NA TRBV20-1 CSARAAGPDTQYF
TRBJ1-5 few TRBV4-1 CASSWDGKNQPQHF
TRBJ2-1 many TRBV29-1 CSVDGQGDYNEQFF
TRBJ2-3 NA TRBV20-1 CSTPTRSAKQYF
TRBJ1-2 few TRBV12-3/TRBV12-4 CASTIFGQRDNGYTF
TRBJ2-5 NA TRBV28 CASSAPGQGKGETQYF
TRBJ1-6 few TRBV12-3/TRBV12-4 CASSLPRPNSPLHF
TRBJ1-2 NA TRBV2 CASSGGQGTLYGYTF
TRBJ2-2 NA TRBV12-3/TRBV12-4 CASIFSGELFF
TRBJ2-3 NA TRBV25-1 CASSEFTDTQYF
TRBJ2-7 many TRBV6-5 CASGRYDEQYF
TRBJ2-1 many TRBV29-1 CSVVEIGSYNEQFF
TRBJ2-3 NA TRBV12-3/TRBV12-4 CASRTAGGNTDTQYF
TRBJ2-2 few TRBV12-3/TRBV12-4 CASSLDSPGELFF
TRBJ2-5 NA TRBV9 CASSPQERGGGETQYF
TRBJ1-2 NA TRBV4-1 CASSQGTYRSTF
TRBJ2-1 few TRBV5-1 CASRTPPGARQFF
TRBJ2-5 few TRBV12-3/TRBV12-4 CASTGGGAGGSRTQYF
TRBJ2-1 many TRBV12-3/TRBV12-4 CASRPRTGSNLGQFF
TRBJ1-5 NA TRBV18 CASSPQRQGSNQPQHF
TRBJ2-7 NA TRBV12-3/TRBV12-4 CASRSGHQQYF
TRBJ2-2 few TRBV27 CASKKGVDTGELFF
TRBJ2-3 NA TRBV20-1 CSARVGGISDTQYF
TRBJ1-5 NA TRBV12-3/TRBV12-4 CASRGGPGNQPQHF
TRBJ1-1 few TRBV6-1 CASSEWAANTEAFF
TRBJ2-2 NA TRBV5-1 CASSAGQGVIGTGELFF
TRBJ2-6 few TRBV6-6 CASSPTARSSGANVLTF
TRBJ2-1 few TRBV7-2 CASSLGSVVDEQFF
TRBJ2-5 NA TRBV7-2 CASSRAQETQYF
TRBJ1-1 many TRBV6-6 CASSYVRDTEAFF
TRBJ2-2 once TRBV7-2 CASSLVPSGGTGELFF
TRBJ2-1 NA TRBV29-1 CSVTGQGEHEQFF
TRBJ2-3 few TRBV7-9 CASSQGLAGPTDTQYF
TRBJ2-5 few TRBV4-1 CASSQDPSGRETQYF
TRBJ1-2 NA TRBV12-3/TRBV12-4 CASSLGFPVPNGYTF
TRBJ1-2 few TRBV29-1 CSDLDRTHYGYTF
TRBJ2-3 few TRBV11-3 CASSRSDGADTQYF
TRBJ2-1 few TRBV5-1 CASSLGPAGRNEQFF
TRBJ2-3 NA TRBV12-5 CASGFSGTSGGDSTDTQYF